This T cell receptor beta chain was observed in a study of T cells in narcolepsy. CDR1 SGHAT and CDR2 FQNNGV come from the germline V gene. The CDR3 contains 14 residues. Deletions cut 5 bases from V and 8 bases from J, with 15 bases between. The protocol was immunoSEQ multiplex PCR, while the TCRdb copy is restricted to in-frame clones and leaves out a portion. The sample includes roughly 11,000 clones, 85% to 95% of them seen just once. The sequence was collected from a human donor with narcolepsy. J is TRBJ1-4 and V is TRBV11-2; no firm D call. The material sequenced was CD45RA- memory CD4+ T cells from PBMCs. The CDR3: CASSPRGPREKLFF. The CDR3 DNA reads TGTGCCAGCAGCCCTAGAGGACCACGGGAAAAACTGTTTTTT.